These 29 T cell receptor beta chains originate from one sample sequenced in a study of T cell responses to AZD1222 COVID-19 vaccine. The method was immunoSEQ multiplex PCR; TCRdb's version includes in-frame clones alone and lacks a portion of them. The sample consists of 100,000 to 150,000 clones, around 94% of them appearing once. Sequencing used peripheral blood, obtained on day 0 of AZD1222 vaccination. The receptor source for this set is an adult in good health.

The chain combines TRBV20-1 with TRBJ2-1; TRBD1 is a possible D gene (6 bases). Trimming removed 3 bases from V and 4 bases from J, with 13 bases in between. The CDR3 has 14 residues. Germline-derived CDR1 and CDR2 are DFQATT and SNEGSKA (reference sequence). CDR3 coding DNA: TGCAGTGCTAGTGTCCAGGGGTGGTACAATGAGCAGTTCTTC. This encodes CSASVQGWYNEQFF.

The rearrangement joins TRBV5-1 to TRBJ2-1, with TRBD2 matching over 14 bases. The V gene's germline CDR1 is SGHRS and CDR2 YFSETQ. This CDR3 is built from 19 residues. V lost 6 bases and J lost 4; bases outside the gene matches: 15. The CDR3 here is CASILKGLAGARGYNEQFF. The CDR3 DNA sequence: TGCGCCAGCATACTTAAGGGACTAGCGGGAGCCAGGGGGTACAATGAGCAGTTCTTC.

The genes are TRBV6-2 or TRBV6-3 and TRBJ2-1; D tentatively reads TRBD1 or TRBD2 (5 bases each). Deletions cut 0 bases from V and 7 bases from J, with 16 bases between. The germline CDR1 and CDR2 sequences are MNHEY and SVGEGT. The length of the CDR3 is 16 residues. This CDR3 reads CASSYSISRGANEQFF. CDR3 DNA sequence: TGTGCCAGCAGTTACTCGATAAGTAGAGGGGCTAATGAGCAGTTCTTC.

J is TRBJ1-5 and V is TRBV19; D call uncertain. Deletions cut 0 bases from V and 0 bases from J, with 9 bases between. Germline CDR1 LNHDA, CDR2 SQIVND (reference sequence). The CDR3 sequence is 16 residues long. CDR3 region: CASSIEAAPSNQPQHF. The CDR3 nucleotides are TGTGCCAGTAGTATAGAGGCGGCCCCTAGCAATCAGCCCCAGCATTTT.

The chain uses TRBV7-2 and TRBJ2-1; maybe TRBD2 (5 bases). CDR1 is SGHTA and CDR2 is FQGNSA in the germline V gene. Trimming pared 1 base from V and 7 bases from J, leaving 11 bases between. This CDR3 comprises 14 residues. As DNA, the CDR3 is TGTGCCAGCAGCTTAGGAATGGGAGAGAATGAGCAGTTCTTC. This sequence encodes CASSLGMGENEQFF.

The CDR3: CASSLGPGTGAEAYEQYF. DNA of the CDR3: TGTGCCAGCAGCCTAGGTCCCGGGACAGGGGCCGAGGCCTACGAGCAGTACTTC. The chain uses TRBV5-5 and TRBJ2-7, with 10 bases identical to TRBD1. Germline CDR1 is SGHKS and CDR2 is YYEKEE (reference sequence). V was pared by 4 bases and J by 2 bases, with 15 bases of the junction left unmatched. The CDR3 consists of 18 residues.

In this sample, this clone turned up once. The chain carries TRBV5-1 and TRBJ2-2; 9 bases are a match to TRBD2. The J segment lost 5 bases and the V segment lost 0 bases, leaving 5 bases of the junction unmatched. Germline V gene data show CDR1 as SGHRS and CDR2 as YFSETQ. This CDR3 spans 16 amino acids. The CDR3 DNA is TGCGCCAGCAGCTTGGCCCCTAGCGGGGCTACCGGGGAGCTGTTTTTT. Protein sequence: CASSLAPSGATGELFF. Supplemented by reference TRBV5-1 and TRBJ2-2, the full variable domain reads KAGVTQTPRYLIKTRGQQVTLSCSPISGHRSVSWYQQTPGQGLQFLFEYFSETQRNKGNFPGRFSGRQFSNSRSEMNVSTLELGDSALYLCASSLAPSGATGELFFGEGSRLTVL.

This chain joins TRBV9 and TRBJ2-3; D unclear. V was trimmed by 1 base and J by 0 bases, leaving 6 bases between them. Germline CDR1 SGDLS, CDR2 YYNGEE. The CDR3 spans 14 residues. CDR3 residues: CASSVTSSTDTQYF. Here the CDR3 DNA reads TGTGCCAGCAGCGTAACCTCAAGCACAGATACGCAGTATTTT.

The V call is TRBV3-1 (or the pseudogene TRBV3-2), the J call TRBJ2-1, with a weak D call TRBD2 (5 bases). The CDR3 loop spans 13 amino acids. V lost 4 bases to trimming and J lost 4 bases, with 8 bases between them. Germline V CDR1 and CDR2: LGHDT, YNNKEL (reference sequence). Here the CDR3 reads CASSPRTYNEQFF. In DNA form, the CDR3 reads TGTGCCAGCAGCCCCCGGACTTACAATGAGCAGTTCTTC.

V is TRBV19 and J is TRBJ2-1, with D possibly matching TRBD2 (5 bases). CDR3 size: 13 residues. The ends were cut back, 0 bases at V and 6 bases at J, with 6 bases in the middle. Per germline, CDR1 LNHDA and CDR2 SQIVND (reference sequence). The CDR3: CASSIDRGNEQFF. The CDR3 coding sequence is TGTGCCAGTAGTATAGATCGGGGCAATGAGCAGTTCTTC.

The V call is TRBV9, the J call TRBJ2-3, with TRBD2 identical over 8 bases. The CDR3 runs 17 residues. Trimming cost V 0 bases and J 5 bases; bases outside gene matches: 11. CDR1 and CDR2 (germline): SGDLS, YYNGEE. CDR3 bases: TGTGCCAGCAGCGTAGGTATGAACGGGAGGGCCGTAGATACGCAGTATTTT. Its protein product is CASSVGMNGRAVDTQYF.

J is TRBJ1-4 and V is TRBV4-1; the D is unclear. The germline V gene has CDR1 MGHRA and CDR2 YSYEKL. The V and J ends lost 0 bases and 3 bases respectively, with 11 bases between them. CDR3 length equals 16 residues. The CDR3 sequence: CASSQESSRANEKLFF. The DNA for the CDR3 is TGCGCCAGCAGCCAAGAATCCTCCCGAGCTAATGAAAAACTGTTTTTT.

This chain joins TRBV11-3 and TRBJ2-7, with 7 bases lining up with TRBD1. This CDR3 is 15 amino acids long. Per germline, CDR1 SGHNT and CDR2 YENEEA. V dropped 3 bases and J dropped 0; count of bases not matched to a gene: 5. CDR3 DNA sequence: TGTGCCAGCAGCTTCATCAGGGACAGCTCCTACGAGCAGTACTTC. This translates into CASSFIRDSSYEQYF.

As concerns this clone: Other DNA sequences within the sample encode an identical CDR3. The V and J genes are TRBV3-1 (or the pseudogene TRBV3-2) and TRBJ1-5; tentative D call: TRBD1 (5 bases). Germline lookup yields CDR1 LGHDT and CDR2 YNNKEL (reference sequence). The CDR3 is made up of 12 amino acids. V gave up 1 base and J gave up 7 bases, with 5 bases separating them. This CDR3 reads CASSQGGQPQHF. As DNA, the CDR3 is TGTGCCAGCAGCCAAGGGGGCCAGCCCCAGCATTTT.

The chain joins TRBV4-1 to TRBJ2-7; D might be TRBD2 (6 bases). Deletions cut 4 bases from V and 3 bases from J, with 13 bases between. The CDR3 is 14 amino acids. Germline V gene lookup returns CDR1 MGHRA and CDR2 YSYEKL. This CDR3 reads CASSPAGTGYEQYF. DNA of the CDR3: TGCGCCAGCAGCCCAGCCGGGACTGGCTACGAGCAGTACTTC.

The chain recombines TRBV30 with TRBJ1-3; D perhaps matches TRBD1 (6 bases). The ends were cut back, 3 bases at V and 3 bases at J, with 18 bases in the middle. Germline V gene lookup returns CDR1 GTSNPN and CDR2 SVGIG (reference sequence). CDR3 length equals 16 residues. CDR3 residues: CAWSEGVVTGGNTIYF. DNA for the CDR3: TGTGCCTGGAGCGAGGGGGTAGTAACAGGTGGAAACACCATATATTTT.

The CDR3 sequence: CASSAQYGIPYGYTF. CDR3 DNA: TGTGCCAGCAGCGCACAGTACGGAATCCCTTATGGCTACACCTTC. The V and J genes are TRBV7-9 and TRBJ1-2; D gene uncertain. The CDR3 is 15 amino acids. The ends were cut back, 5 bases at V and 5 bases at J, with 18 bases in the middle. Germline V gene lookup returns CDR1 SEHNR and CDR2 FQNEAQ (reference sequence).

The chain carries TRBV5-4 and TRBJ2-3; 10 bases match TRBD2. The CDR3 runs to 15 residues. Germline V gene sequence: CDR1 SGHNT, CDR2 YYREEE (reference sequence). Germline trimming cut 5 bases from V and 4 bases from J; bases unmatched to any gene: 7. CDR3: CASRPSGSGSDTQYF. As DNA, the CDR3 is TGTGCCAGCAGACCTAGCGGGAGTGGGTCAGATACGCAGTATTTT.

The V call is TRBV27, the J call TRBJ2-7, with 12 bases identical to TRBD1. The CDR3 is made up of 16 amino acids. CDR1 is MNHEY, CDR2 SMNVEV, per germline (reference sequence). The junction had 10 bases not matched to a gene; V was cut back by 3 bases and J by 7 bases. CDR3 nucleotides: TGTGCCAGCAGTTTTTTCTTCGGGACAGGGGGCGAGGAGCAGTACTTC. Translated, it gives CASSFFFGTGGEEQYF.

The chain couples TRBV29-1 to TRBJ2-1; D may match TRBD1 or TRBD2 (7 bases each). The ends were cut back, 8 bases at V and 8 bases at J, with 28 bases in the middle. This CDR3 is 16 amino acids long. Germline V gene sequence: CDR1 SQVTM, CDR2 ANQGSEA. CDR3 nucleotide sequence: TGCAGCTACGTCAAGGGGAGGGGACAGTCCGCCGATGAGCAGTTCTTC. Amino acid sequence: CSYVKGRGQSADEQFF.

The chain carries TRBV29-1 and TRBJ2-4; the D is unclear. V dropped 4 bases and J dropped 6 bases, with 16 bases sitting between them. The CDR3 length is 14 residues. The germline V gene has CDR1 SQVTM and CDR2 ANQGSEA. This chain's CDR3 is CSVVSLDIGNIQYF. The CDR3 coding sequence is TGCAGCGTTGTATCCCTTGATATAGGAAACATTCAGTACTTC.

This clone came up once. The chain joins TRBV4-3 to TRBJ2-2, with D perhaps being TRBD1 or TRBD2 (5 bases each). Between the trimmed V and J ends, which lost 0 bases and 0 bases, there was a span of 8 bases. CDR1 and CDR2 (germline): LGHNA, YSLEER. The CDR3 is made up of 16 amino acids. CDR3: CASSQDLGANTGELFF. CDR3 DNA sequence: TGCGCCAGCAGCCAAGACTTGGGGGCGAACACCGGGGAGCTGTTTTTT.

CDR3 DNA sequence: TGTGCCAGCAGCTTATGGACAGGGGAGACTGAAGCTTTCTTT. Amino acids: CASSLWTGETEAFF. The V and J genes are TRBV7-9 and TRBJ1-1; 9 bases line up with TRBD1. The length of the CDR3 is 14 residues. The ends lost 2 bases at V and 5 bases at J; junction bases unmatched: 3. Germline V gene sequence: CDR1 SEHNR, CDR2 FQNEAQ (reference sequence).

The V call is TRBV7-9, the J call TRBJ2-7; TRBD1 matches at 11 bases. Per germline, CDR1 SEHNR and CDR2 FQNEAQ (reference sequence). The CDR3 totals 15 residues. Unmatched junction bases numbered 6, after V lost 3 bases and J lost 5 bases. CDR3 in DNA: TGTGCCAGCAGCTTCCGGGACAGGGGGAGGCACGAGCAGTACTTC. This gives the protein CASSFRDRGRHEQYF. The whole variable domain, remainder taken from reference TRBV7-9 and TRBJ2-7, is DTGVSQNPRHKITKRGQNVTFRCDPISEHNRLYWYRQTLGQGPEFLTYFQNEAQLEKSRLLSDRFSAERPKGSFSTLEIQRTEQGDSAMYLCASSFRDRGRHEQYFGPGTRLTVT.

The genes are TRBV30 and TRBJ1-5; D uncertain. CDR3 size: 13 residues. The germline gives CDR1 GTSNPN, CDR2 SVGIG (reference sequence). Trimming shortened V by 0 bases and J by 1 base, and 4 bases separated the two germline ends. The CDR3 region has the DNA TGTGCCTGGAGTGTTAGGAGCAATCAGCCCCAGCATTTT. It encodes CAWSVRSNQPQHF. Using reference TRBV30 and TRBJ1-5 for the parts outside the CDR3, the full variable domain is SQTIHQWPATLVQPVGSPLSLECTVEGTSNPNLYWYRQAAGRGLQLLFYSVGIGQISSEVPQNLSASRPQDRQFILSSKKLLLSDSGFYLCAWSVRSNQPQHFGDGTRLSIL.

DNA for the CDR3: TGTGCCAGCAGCTTACAGGGGGGGATGACAGATACGCAGTATTTT. Its translation is CASSLQGGMTDTQYF. The chain recombines TRBV7-3 with TRBJ2-3; D may correspond to TRBD1 or TRBD2 (7 bases each). Trimming pared 2 bases from V and 3 bases from J, leaving 12 bases between. The CDR3 length is 15 residues. CDR1 and CDR2 (germline): SGHTA, FQGTGA.

The chain combines TRBV9 with TRBJ2-1, with 7 bases that match TRBD1. Germline V gene data show CDR1 as SGDLS and CDR2 as YYNGEE. The V segment lost 4 bases and the J segment 7 bases; nucleotides outside the gene matches: 14. This CDR3 has 16 residues. The CDR3 bases are TGTGCCAGCAGCTCATCCCGAGGGGGCACCCTGAATGAGCAGTTCTTC. Amino acids: CASSSSRGGTLNEQFF.

CDR3 protein: CASSELSNQPQHF. The CDR3 DNA sequence: TGTGCCAGCAGTGAACTTAGCAATCAGCCCCAGCATTTT. This chain links TRBV6-1 with TRBJ1-5; D call uncertain. The V gene's germline CDR1 is MNHNS and CDR2 SASEGT. The CDR3 totals 13 residues. Trimming took 2 bases from V and 0 from J, leaving 2 bases between them.

J is TRBJ1-1 and V is TRBV5-1; the match to TRBD1 covers 8 bases. J lost 3 bases, V lost 4 bases, and 5 bases had no gene match. This CDR3 has 14 residues. Germline lookup yields CDR1 SGHRS and CDR2 YFSETQ. The CDR3, as DNA: TGCGCCAGCAGCCTCCAGGGGGCGTACACTGAAGCTTTCTTT. It codes for CASSLQGAYTEAFF.